The source of this T cell receptor beta chain is a study of cytomegalovirus exposure and HLA in healthy donors. Of note for this clone: Its specificity is unknown.

The PCR used 60 Vbeta and 13 Jbeta primers. Sequenced by immunoSEQ multiplex PCR; TCRdb stores in-frame clones only, minus some. The table has some 170,000 clones, around nine tenths seen once. Trimming took off 0 bases at V and 0 bases at J, with 9 bases between the two ends. Per the germline V gene, CDR1 is SGHNT and CDR2 is YENEEA. The CDR3 covers 15 residues. Study outcomes and limitations: By HLA locus, TCR association rates varied in a later analysis, with DRB1 showing the most and HLA-C the fewest. Presence/absence analyses assumed roughly uniform sequencing depth across donors.

Input material: PBMCs. V usage is TRBV11-3 and J usage is TRBJ2-7; D may be TRBD2 (5 bases). The TCR originated in a young woman in good health and CMV-seronegative. CDR3 sequence reads: CASSLETGSSYEQYF. The CDR3 region has the DNA TGTGCCAGCAGCTTAGAAACGGGAAGCTCCTACGAGCAGTACTTC.